This section outlines one TCR beta chain sequence together with its context. This record comes from a study of vaccination and CD4 T cells after COVID-19. TCRdb re-called the PCR reads through MiXCR, storing one row per CDR3 protein. The repertoire holds tens of thousands of distinct CDR3 sequences, with approximately 48% as singletons. V dropped 4 bases and J dropped 6 bases, with 6 bases sitting between them. This CDR3 has 11 amino acids. Germline CDR1 reads LNHDA; CDR2 reads SQIVND (reference sequence). As to time point: late sampling 161 to 241 days after vaccination in three convalescent patients.

This chain connects TRBV19 to TRBJ1-2, with D unresolved. The TCR was taken from a human donor who had recovered from COVID-19. Sequenced material: CD4+ T cells from blood, taken about 7 months after SARS-CoV-2 vaccination. CDR3 sequence reads: CASSTGNGYTF. CDR3 coding DNA: TGTGCCAGTAGTACAGGCAATGGCTACACCTTC.